This T cell receptor beta chain was identified during a study of blood T cell repertoires in COVID-19. Across the whole study: Acute and convalescent COVID-19 samples came from the United States, Italy and Spain.

Original analysis: Scientists estimated how many nucleated cells there were by amplifying reference gene primers. Sequencing was performed with immunoSEQ multiplex PCR; in TCRdb, only in-frame clones are kept and a portion is missing. Clone size and V and J calls were adopted from that table, with D and trimming inferred from the DNA. The sample holds 200,000 to 300,000 clones, approximately 84% seen once. V was pared by 8 bases and J by 0 bases, with 6 bases of the junction left unmatched. CDR1 and CDR2 (germline): SGHTA, FQGTGA. CDR3 size: 15 residues. The V and J genes are TRBV7-3 and TRBJ2-2; 7 bases fit TRBD1. This sequence was found in a man aged 45-60 years with acute or convalescent COVID-19. Sequencing used peripheral blood. CDR3 in DNA: TGTGCCAGCTCTTTTCAGGGGGCGAACACCGGGGAGCTGTTTTTT. It specifies CASSFQGANTGELFF.